This T cell receptor beta chain was sequenced during a study of blood T cell repertoires in COVID-19. V lost 3 bases and J lost 7; bases outside the gene matches: 11. From germline, CDR1 is SGHNT and CDR2 YYREEE (reference sequence). The CDR3 spans 15 residues. Assay: immunoSEQ multiplex PCR; the TCRdb copy retains only in-frame clones and omits some. Here the sample spans 65,000 to 80,000 clones, around 90% being singletons. The chain couples TRBV5-4 to TRBJ1-2; 8 nucleotides line up with TRBD1. Sample: peripheral blood. The sequence came from a human donor in a cohort sampled during active COVID-19. CDR3 sequence (DNA): TGTGCCAGCAGCTCCCCCGCACAGGGGGTGGGTGGCTACACCTTC. Translated: CASSSPAQGVGGYTF.